This T cell receptor beta chain was documented in a study of blood T cells in healthy people across ages. The study's findings and limits: Comparison with aged donors showed that long-lived donors had more naive CD4+ cells and higher diversity. Per million T cells, the diversity of TCR beta decreased roughly linearly as age advanced.

A second PCR, run for about 7 to 11 cycles, used a sample-barcoded 5' primer plus a J-beta primer mix. TCRdb independently ran MiXCR on the 5' RACE reads; one entry per CDR3 protein. The table has about 700,000 distinct CDR3 sequences, roughly 30% seen once. On this clonotype itself: Antigen unknown.

Input material: blood. This TCR came from a woman at least 80 years old in good health.

CDR3 amino acids: CASNKLGGGLFSTDTQYF. The CDR3, as DNA: TGTGCCAGCAACAAACTAGGAGGGGGGCTCTTTTCCACAGATACGCAGTATTTT. V and J are TRBV12-3 or TRBV12-4 and TRBJ2-3, with D possibly being TRBD1 or TRBD2 (6 bases each). Trimming took off 7 bases at V and 2 bases at J, with 25 bases between the two ends. The CDR3 consists of 18 residues.